Shown below are 13 T cell receptor beta chains from a single sample sequenced in a study of CD8+CD57+ T cells in acquired aplastic anemia. Patients sequenced had flow cytometry evidence of CD8+CD57+ cell expansion. Genomic DNA, the template, was used for profiling of the TCR beta VDJ and CDR3. TCRdb recomputed calls from the reads with MiXCR, one row per CDR3 protein. The repertoire holds about 470,000 distinct CDR3 sequences, with around a third as singletons. Material for sequencing was sorted CD4+, CD8+, or CD8+CD57+ T cells (not recorded which) from PBMCs. All receptors derive from a human donor with aplastic anemia.

With regard to this clonotype: A single base separates this from a much larger clone, so it may be a read error. J is TRBJ2-2 and V is TRBV19; TRBD2 might be the D (6 bases). Germline lookup yields CDR1 LNHDA and CDR2 SQIVND (reference sequence). CDR3 length equals 15 residues. The CDR3 region has the DNA TGTGCCAGTAGTATTTTTCGTGGGAACACCGGGGGGCTGTTTTTT. This translates into CASSIFRGNTGGLFF.

This clonotype came up a few times. CDR3 in DNA: TGTGCCAGCAGCTCGTTCGGGAGTGTATCCGGGGAGCTGTTTTTT. This sequence encodes CASSSFGSVSGELFF. The chain employs TRBV6-1 and TRBJ2-2; the D gene is possibly TRBD2 (6 bases). The CDR3 is 15 residues long. Trimming cost V 6 bases and J 6 bases, with 17 bases left between them. In germline, CDR1 is MNHNS, CDR2 SASEGT.

This clonotype was seen many times. The chain uses TRBV7-9 and TRBJ2-2; D unclear. Trimming left V 6 bases short and J 5 bases short, with 4 bases between. This CDR3 is 11 amino acids long. Germline values: CDR1 SEHNR, CDR2 FQNEAQ (reference sequence). CDR3 in amino acids: CASRGTGELFF. CDR3 in DNA: TGTGCCAGCAGGGGGACCGGGGAGCTGTTTTTT.

The CDR3 reads CASSLDGGGLAKNIQYF. In nucleotides, the CDR3 is TGTGCCAGCAGCTTAGACGGCGGTGGATTGGCCAAAAACATTCAGTACTTC. The J gene is TRBJ2-4, the V gene TRBV11-2; D ambiguous. This CDR3 is built from 17 residues. Germline CDR1 is SGHAT and CDR2 is FQNNGV. The V and J ends lost 0 bases and 1 base respectively, with 13 bases between them.

On this clonotype: A read error may produce the germline difference seen at one junction end. The chain links TRBV10-3 to TRBJ2-1; D perhaps matches TRBD1 (5 bases). The CDR3 has 16 amino acids. In germline, CDR1 is ENHRY, CDR2 SYGVKD. The CDR3 DNA reads TGTGCCAGCAGTGAAAGACAGACCCCCTCCTACAATGAGCAGTTCTTC. It specifies CASSERQTPSYNEQFF.

CDR3 region: CSVSGQLNTEAFF. The CDR3 DNA reads as TGCAGCGTTAGCGGGCAGCTGAACACTGAAGCTTTCTTT. The chain joins TRBV29-1 to TRBJ1-1; D is unclear. CDR1 SQVTM and CDR2 ANQGSEA come from the germline V gene. The length of the CDR3 is 13 residues. The V gene lost 5 bases and the J gene lost 0 bases, with 10 bases spanning the gap.

This clonotype was detected a few times. This chain uses TRBV5-5 with TRBJ1-5; 7 bases map to TRBD1. The CDR3 sequence is 15 residues long. CDR1 and CDR2 from the germline V gene are SGHKS and YYEKEE (reference sequence). V dropped 4 bases and J dropped 5; count of bases not matched to a gene: 9. This CDR3 is CASSRTGDVDQPQHF. The CDR3 nucleotides read TGTGCCAGCAGCCGTACAGGGGATGTGGATCAGCCCCAGCATTTT.

This chain connects TRBV10-3 to TRBJ1-6; D is uncertain. In germline, CDR1 is ENHRY, CDR2 SYGVKD. The CDR3 runs to 13 residues. Between the trimmed V and J ends, which lost 10 bases and 8 bases, there was a span of 15 bases. The CDR3 nucleotides read TGTGCCACGAGACGGGAGCACTATTCACCCCTCCACTTT. Amino acid sequence: CATRREHYSPLHF.

The V call is TRBV30, the J call TRBJ2-3; weak D call: TRBD2 (6 bases). CDR3 length: 14 amino acids. Looked up from germline, CDR1 is GTSNPN and CDR2 is SVGIG (reference sequence). The V end lost 0 bases, the J end lost 5 bases, and 12 bases lay between the germline ends. Here the CDR3 reads CAWSVRWEVDTQYF. The DNA of the CDR3 is TGTGCCTGGAGTGTAAGGTGGGAGGTAGATACGCAGTATTTT.

The chain carries TRBV6-1 and TRBJ1-1; 12 bases map to TRBD1. Germline trimming cut 6 bases from V and 11 bases from J; bases unmatched to any gene: 7. This CDR3 is 13 amino acids long. From germline, CDR1 is MNHNS and CDR2 SASEGT. The DNA for the CDR3 is TGTGCCAGCAGGCCGGGACAGGGGGCGTGGGCTTTCTTT. Its protein is CASRPGQGAWAFF.

This clonotype was observed many times. The chain combines TRBV20-1 with TRBJ2-5; D not certain. The CDR3 contains 11 residues. Germline CDR1 reads DFQATT; CDR2 reads SNEGSKA (reference sequence). The V end lost 3 bases, the J end lost 2 bases, and 4 bases lay between the germline ends. CDR3: CSASWQETQYF. The CDR3, as DNA: TGCAGTGCTAGTTGGCAAGAGACCCAGTACTTC.

This clonotype was found a few times. The genes are TRBV20-1 and TRBJ2-1; 9 bases line up with TRBD2. The CDR3 extends over 16 amino acids. The trim removed 1 base at V and 8 bases at J, leaving 12 bases unmatched. The V gene's germline CDR1 is DFQATT and CDR2 SNEGSKA (reference sequence). The DNA for the CDR3 is TGCAGTGCTAGAGGACCCGTAGCGGGAGTAACGGATGAGCAGTTCTTC. Encoded protein: CSARGPVAGVTDEQFF.

The chain uses TRBV12-3 or TRBV12-4 and TRBJ2-7; D is undetermined. The CDR3 sequence is 13 residues long. The V end lost 1 base, the J end lost 5 bases, and 9 bases lay between the germline ends. CDR3 nucleotide sequence: TGTGCCAGCAGTTTAGGAGGTTTCGACGAGCAGTACTTC. Translated: CASSLGGFDEQYF.